The clone carrying this T cell receptor beta chain was counted a few times. Its antigen is not identified. Per the study methods: From about 22,000 to 700,000 TCRs were found per sample, with a median of approximately 100,000. TCRdb recomputed calls from the RACE reads with MiXCR, one row per CDR3 protein. TCRdb assigned the V and J calls; the authors' analysis was not used. The data show 85,000 to 95,000 distinct CDR3 sequences, with more than 9.5% seen just once and under 2.5% held by the top ten. The time point here: patch test 2, 6 weeks after DPC sensitization. Treatment in this sample: therapeutic diphenylcyclopropenone sensitization with weekly scalp DPC. The donor pool consisted of alopecia patients aged 18 to 70 years, considered suitable for DPC. This sample was included in a study of human T cells and chemical hapten exposure. Trimming cost V 2 bases and J 0 bases, with 9 bases left between them. The CDR3 extends over 15 amino acids. Per germline, CDR1 SGHTA and CDR2 FQGNSA.

Findings of the study overall: Healthy people's immune response may differ from that of the donors, who had alopecia. No change in TCRs above 1 in 1000 frequency was produced by DPC sensitization.

The sequence came from a man between 40 and 49 years old with alopecia areata. Some clones in this sample may be carry-over from other donors' samples. Sequencing was performed on whole blood, taken in connection with sensitization to the hapten diphenylcyclopropenone (DPC). This chain joins TRBV7-2 and TRBJ2-3; D may be TRBD2 (5 bases). The CDR3 sequence: CASSLRADSTDTQYF. The CDR3 region has the DNA TGTGCCAGCAGCTTACGAGCGGATAGCACAGATACGCAGTATTTT.